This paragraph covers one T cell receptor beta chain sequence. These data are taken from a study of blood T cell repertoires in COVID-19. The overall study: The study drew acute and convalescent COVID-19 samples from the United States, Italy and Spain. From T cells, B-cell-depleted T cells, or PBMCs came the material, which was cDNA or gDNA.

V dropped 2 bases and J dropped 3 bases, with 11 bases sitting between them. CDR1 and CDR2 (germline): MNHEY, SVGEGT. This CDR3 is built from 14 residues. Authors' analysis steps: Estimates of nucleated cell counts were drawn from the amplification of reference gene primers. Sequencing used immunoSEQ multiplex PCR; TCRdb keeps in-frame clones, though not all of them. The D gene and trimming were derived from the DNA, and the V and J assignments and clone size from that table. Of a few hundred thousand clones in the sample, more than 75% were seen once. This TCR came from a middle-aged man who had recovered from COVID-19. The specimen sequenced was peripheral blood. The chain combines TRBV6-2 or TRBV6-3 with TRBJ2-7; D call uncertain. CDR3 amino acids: CASSYRAQIYEQYF. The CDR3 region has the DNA TGTGCCAGCAGTTACCGTGCTCAGATCTACGAGCAGTACTTC.